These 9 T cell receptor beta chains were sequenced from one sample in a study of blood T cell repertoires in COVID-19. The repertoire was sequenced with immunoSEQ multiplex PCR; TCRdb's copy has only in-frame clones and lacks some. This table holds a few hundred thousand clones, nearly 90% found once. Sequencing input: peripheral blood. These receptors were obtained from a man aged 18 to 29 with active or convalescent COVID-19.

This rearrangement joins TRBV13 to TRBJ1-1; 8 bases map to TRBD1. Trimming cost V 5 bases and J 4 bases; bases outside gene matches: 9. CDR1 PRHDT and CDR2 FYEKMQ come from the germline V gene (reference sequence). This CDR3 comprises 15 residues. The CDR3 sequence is CASSVNRGAVTEAFF. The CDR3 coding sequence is TGTGCCAGCAGCGTCAACAGGGGGGCGGTCACTGAAGCTTTCTTT.

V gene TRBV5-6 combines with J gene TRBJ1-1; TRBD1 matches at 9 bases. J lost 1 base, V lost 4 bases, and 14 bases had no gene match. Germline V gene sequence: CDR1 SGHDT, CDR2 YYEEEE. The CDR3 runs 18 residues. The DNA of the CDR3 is TGTGCCAGCAGCATGACGGGACAGGGATATAGGGAGAACACTGAAGCTTTCTTT. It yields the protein CASSMTGQGYRENTEAFF.

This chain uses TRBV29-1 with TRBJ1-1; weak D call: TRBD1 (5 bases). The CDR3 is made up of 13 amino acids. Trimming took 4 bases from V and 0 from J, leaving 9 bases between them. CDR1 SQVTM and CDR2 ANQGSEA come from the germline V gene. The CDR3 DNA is TGCAGCGTTGGACAGCTAATGAACACTGAAGCTTTCTTT. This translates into CSVGQLMNTEAFF.

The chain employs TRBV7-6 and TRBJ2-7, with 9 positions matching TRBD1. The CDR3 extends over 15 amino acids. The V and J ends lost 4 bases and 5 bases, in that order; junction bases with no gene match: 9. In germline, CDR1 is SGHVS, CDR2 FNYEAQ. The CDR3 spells CASSSEDRGFHEQYF. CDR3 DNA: TGTGCCAGCAGCTCGGAGGACAGGGGATTTCACGAGCAGTACTTC.

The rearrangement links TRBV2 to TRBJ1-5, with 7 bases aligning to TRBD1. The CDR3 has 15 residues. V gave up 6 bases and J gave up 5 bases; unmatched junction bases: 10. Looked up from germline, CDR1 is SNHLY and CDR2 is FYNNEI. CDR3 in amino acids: CASSGGRGMYQPQHF. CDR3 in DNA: TGTGCCAGCAGCGGGGGCAGGGGGATGTATCAGCCCCAGCATTTT.

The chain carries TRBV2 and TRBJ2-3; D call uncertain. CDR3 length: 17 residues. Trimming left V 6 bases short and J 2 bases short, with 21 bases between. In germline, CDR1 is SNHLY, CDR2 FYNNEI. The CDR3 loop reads CASREQDRVRPTDTQYF. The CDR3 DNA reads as TGTGCCAGCAGAGAGCAAGACCGGGTCAGACCCACAGATACGCAGTATTTT.

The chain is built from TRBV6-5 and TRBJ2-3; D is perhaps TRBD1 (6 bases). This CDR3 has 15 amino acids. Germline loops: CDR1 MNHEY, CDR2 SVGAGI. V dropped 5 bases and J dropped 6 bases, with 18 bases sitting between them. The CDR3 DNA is TGTGCCAGCAGTACCCCAGGGGCCGGTAGGGATACGCAGTATTTT. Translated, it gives CASSTPGAGRDTQYF.

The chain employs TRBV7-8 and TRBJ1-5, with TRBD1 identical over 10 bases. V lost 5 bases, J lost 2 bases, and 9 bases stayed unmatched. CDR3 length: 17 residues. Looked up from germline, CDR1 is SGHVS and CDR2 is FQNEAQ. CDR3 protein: CASSPHLTGGRNQPQHF. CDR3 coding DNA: TGTGCCAGCAGCCCACACCTGACAGGGGGCCGCAATCAGCCCCAGCATTTT.

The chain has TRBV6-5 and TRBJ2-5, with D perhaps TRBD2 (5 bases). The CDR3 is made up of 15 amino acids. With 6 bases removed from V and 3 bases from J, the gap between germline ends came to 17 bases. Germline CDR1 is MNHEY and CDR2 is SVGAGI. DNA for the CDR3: TGTGCCAGCAGGCTCCAGATGGTAGCGAAAGAGACCCAGTACTTC. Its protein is CASRLQMVAKETQYF.